The 18 T cell receptor beta chains reported below all come from one sample, sequenced in a study of T cells in localized non-small cell lung cancer. Data came from immunoSEQ multiplex PCR; TCRdb stores just in-frame clones and leaves some out. Of 70,000 to 85,000 clones in the sample, 84% were seen once. The source was peripheral blood, collected before any cancer treatment. Source of these receptors: a female donor of 60 years or more with stage I lung adenocarcinoma.

J is TRBJ2-6 and V is TRBV28; no definite D call. Trimming pared 6 bases from V and 2 bases from J, leaving 8 bases between. Germline V gives CDR1 MDHEN, CDR2 SYDVKM. The CDR3 has 14 amino acids. As DNA, the CDR3 is TGTGCCAGCAGCCTCTTAACTGGGGCCAACGTCCTGACTTTC. Its translation: CASSLLTGANVLTF.

The chain carries TRBV6-6 and TRBJ2-5, with unresolved D. CDR1 and CDR2 from the germline V gene are MNHNY and SVGAGI (reference sequence). V was shortened by 2 bases and J by 9 bases, with 13 bases between the two germline ends. The CDR3 extends over 13 amino acids. CDR3: CASSYTFGSAQYF. CDR3 DNA sequence: TGTGCCAGCAGTTACACCTTTGGTTCCGCCCAGTACTTC.

This clone was seen more than once but under ten times. The chain uses TRBV29-1 and TRBJ1-1, with D tentatively TRBD1 (5 bases). The CDR3 is 11 amino acids. The V and J ends lost 5 bases and 7 bases respectively, with 11 bases between them. Germline V gene data show CDR1 as SQVTM and CDR2 as ANQGSEA. CDR3 in DNA: TGCAGCGTTTCAGGGAGGGATGAAGCTTTCTTT. Its translation is CSVSGRDEAFF.

The rearrangement links TRBV7-8 to TRBJ2-6; 7 positions agree with TRBD2. CDR3 length: 20 amino acids. The junction had 19 bases not matched to a gene; V was cut back by 5 bases and J by 3 bases. Looked up from germline, CDR1 is SGHVS and CDR2 is FQNEAQ. This CDR3 reads CASSKGRGRELRFGANVLTF. CDR3 bases: TGTGCCAGCAGCAAAGGGAGGGGCAGGGAGTTGAGGTTTGGGGCCAACGTCCTGACTTTC. The complete variable domain, with remaining parts taken from reference TRBV7-8 and TRBJ2-6, reads GAGVSQSPRYKVAKRGQDVALRCDPISGHVSLFWYQQALGQGPEFLTYFQNEAQLDKSGLPSDRFFAERPEGSVSTLKIQRTQQEDSAVYLCASSKGRGRELRFGANVLTFGAGSRLTVL.

This rearrangement joins TRBV7-2 to TRBJ1-6, with D possibly being TRBD1 (5 bases). Trimming left V 2 bases short and J 7 bases short, with 12 bases between. The CDR3 length is 15 residues. Looked up from germline, CDR1 is SGHTA and CDR2 is FQGNSA. The CDR3 DNA follows: TGTGCCAGCAGCTTACAGGGAGGGGAAAATTCACCCCTCCACTTT. It codes for CASSLQGGENSPLHF.

V and J are TRBV6-1 and TRBJ1-5; 9 nucleotides line up with TRBD1. V lost 0 bases, J lost 5 bases, and 11 bases stayed unmatched. The CDR3 length is 18 residues. The germline CDR1 and CDR2 sequences are MNHNS and SASEGT. The CDR3 protein is CASSEALGSTGGYQPQHF. The CDR3 DNA reads TGTGCCAGCAGTGAAGCGCTTGGTAGTACAGGGGGCTATCAGCCCCAGCATTTT.

CDR3 in DNA: TGTGCCAGCAGCTTTTTAACTTTGGGGAACACTGAAGCTTTCTTT. Protein sequence: CASSFLTLGNTEAFF. The chain employs TRBV11-3 and TRBJ1-1; D not certain. Trimming stripped 3 bases from V and 1 base from J, with 12 bases between. Germline assignment: CDR1 SGHNT and CDR2 YENEEA. CDR3 size: 15 residues.

This chain connects TRBV6-1 to TRBJ1-1; no reliable D call. The CDR3 has 14 amino acids. V shed 6 bases and J shed 7 bases, with 18 bases lying between them. The germline gives CDR1 MNHNS, CDR2 SASEGT. The CDR3 is CASSLDGELNEAFF. In DNA form, the CDR3 reads TGTGCCAGCAGCCTGGACGGCGAGCTTAATGAAGCTTTCTTT.

V gene TRBV5-1 combines with J gene TRBJ2-5, with 14 bases fitting TRBD2. Germline loops: CDR1 SGHRS, CDR2 YFSETQ. There are 16 residues in the CDR3. V shed 4 bases and J 1 base; nucleotides not matched to a gene: 3. The CDR3: CASSIGTSGGQETQYF. The CDR3, as DNA: TGCGCCAGCAGCATCGGGACTAGCGGGGGCCAAGAGACCCAGTACTTC.

V usage is TRBV2 and J usage is TRBJ2-3; D gene ambiguous. Trimming pared 1 base from V and 0 bases from J, leaving 11 bases between. The CDR3 is 16 residues long. Germline V lookup: CDR1 SNHLY, CDR2 FYNNEI. The CDR3 loop reads CASSEVGWTSTDTQYF. In DNA, the CDR3 is TGTGCCAGCAGTGAAGTGGGGTGGACCAGCACAGATACGCAGTATTTT.

This chain links TRBV27 with TRBJ2-1, with 7 bases fitting TRBD2. The CDR3 totals 15 residues. V was pared by 5 bases and J by 9 bases, with 13 bases of the junction left unmatched. The germline gives CDR1 MNHEY, CDR2 SMNVEV (reference sequence). In DNA, the CDR3 is TGTGCCAGCAGTCCCTCGGGGGAGGGCCGTCGTGAGCAGTTCTTC. This translates into CASSPSGEGRREQFF.

The chain is built from TRBV11-2 and TRBJ1-4, with unresolved D. Germline V gene sequence: CDR1 SGHAT, CDR2 FQNNGV. The CDR3 length is 16 residues. The V gene lost 4 bases and the J gene lost 0 bases, with 12 bases spanning the gap. CDR3 nucleotides: TGTGCCAGCAGCTCCACGGACCTTGCAACTAATGAAAAACTGTTTTTT. This sequence encodes CASSSTDLATNEKLFF.

This sequence joins TRBV5-1 and TRBJ2-5, with a weak D call TRBD2 (6 bases). The tail of the sequence fits TRBJ2-7 better, so the J call may be wrong. The germline V gene encodes CDR1 SGHRS and CDR2 YFSETQ. The CDR3 spans 14 residues. In DNA, the CDR3 is TGCGCCAGCAGCTTGGTTCGGGAGCCCTACGAGCAGTACTTC. Protein product: CASSLVREPYEQYF.

The V and J genes are TRBV9 and TRBJ1-1; D uncertain. Per the germline V gene, CDR1 is SGDLS and CDR2 is YYNGEE. CDR3 length equals 14 residues. V was trimmed by 1 base and J by 1 base, leaving 8 bases between them. This CDR3 reads CASSVLAGNTEAFF. CDR3 DNA: TGTGCCAGCAGCGTACTGGCGGGGAACACTGAAGCTTTCTTT. The whole variable domain, remainder taken from reference TRBV9 and TRBJ1-1, is DSGVTQTPKHLITATGQRVTLRCSPRSGDLSVYWYQQSLDQGLQFLIQYYNGEERAKGNILERFSAQQFPDLHSELNLSSLELGDSALYFCASSVLAGNTEAFFGQGTRLTVV.

The chain links TRBV6-5 to TRBJ1-1, with TRBD1 as a possible D gene (5 bases). CDR1 and CDR2 (germline): MNHEY, SVGAGI. The CDR3 extends over 14 amino acids. The germline V and J ends were trimmed by 6 bases and 6 bases, with 17 bases remaining between them. CDR3 protein: CASSESGGRPEAFF. In DNA form, the CDR3 reads TGTGCCAGCAGCGAATCGGGGGGTCGGCCTGAAGCTTTCTTT.

The CDR3 region is CASSGRRGWTNEQFF. CDR3 in DNA: TGTGCCAGTAGTGGTCGACGGGGGTGGACGAATGAGCAGTTCTTC. This rearrangement joins TRBV19 to TRBJ2-1, with a possible D match to TRBD2 (6 bases). V was shortened by 5 bases and J by 7 bases, with 18 bases between the two germline ends. The CDR3 totals 15 residues. Germline-derived CDR1 and CDR2 are LNHDA and SQIVND (reference sequence). Together with reference TRBV19 and TRBJ2-1, the CDR3 gives the full variable domain: DGGITQSPKYLFRKEGQNVTLSCEQNLNHDAMYWYRQDPGQGLRLIYYSQIVNDFQKGDIAEGYSVSREKKESFPLTVTSAQKNPTAFYLCASSGRRGWTNEQFFGPGTRLTVL.

V gene TRBV5-6 combines with J gene TRBJ2-4; D possibly corresponds to TRBD1 (5 bases). The length of the CDR3 is 13 residues. CDR1 and CDR2 (germline): SGHDT, YYEEEE. Deletions cut 2 bases from V and 7 bases from J, with 10 bases between. The DNA for the CDR3 is TGTGCCAGCAGCTTTCAGGGTAGGAACATTCAGTACTTC. Encoded protein: CASSFQGRNIQYF.

V is TRBV29-1 and J is TRBJ1-2; D not resolved. Germline V gene sequence: CDR1 SQVTM, CDR2 ANQGSEA. CDR3 size: 13 residues. V was clipped by 4 bases and J by 2 bases, with 11 bases between them. CDR3 sequence reads: CSVVSTKNYGYTF. CDR3 nucleotide sequence: TGCAGCGTTGTTTCTACGAAGAACTATGGCTACACCTTC.